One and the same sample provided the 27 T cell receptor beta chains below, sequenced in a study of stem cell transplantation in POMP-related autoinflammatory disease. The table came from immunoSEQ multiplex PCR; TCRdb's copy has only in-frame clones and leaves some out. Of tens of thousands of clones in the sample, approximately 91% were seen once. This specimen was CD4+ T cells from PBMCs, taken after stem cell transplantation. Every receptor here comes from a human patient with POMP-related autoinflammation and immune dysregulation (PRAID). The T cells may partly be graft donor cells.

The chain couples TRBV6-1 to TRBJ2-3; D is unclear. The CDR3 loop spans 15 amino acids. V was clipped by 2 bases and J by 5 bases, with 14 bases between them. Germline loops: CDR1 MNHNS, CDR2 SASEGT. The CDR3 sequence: CASSESLPSVDTQYF. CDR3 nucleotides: TGTGCCAGCAGTGAATCCCTCCCTAGTGTAGATACGCAGTATTTT.

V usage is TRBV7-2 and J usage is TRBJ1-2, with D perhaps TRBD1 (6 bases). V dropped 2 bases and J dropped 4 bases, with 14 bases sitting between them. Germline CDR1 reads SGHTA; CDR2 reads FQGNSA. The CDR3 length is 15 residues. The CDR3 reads CASSLNWGRRYGYTF. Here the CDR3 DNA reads TGTGCCAGCAGCTTAAATTGGGGGCGGCGCTATGGCTACACCTTC.

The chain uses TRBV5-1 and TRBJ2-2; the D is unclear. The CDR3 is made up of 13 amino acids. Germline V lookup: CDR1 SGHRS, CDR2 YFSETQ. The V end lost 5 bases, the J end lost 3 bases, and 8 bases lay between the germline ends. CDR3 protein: CASRKKDTGELFF. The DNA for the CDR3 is TGCGCCAGCAGAAAAAAGGACACCGGGGAGCTGTTTTTT.

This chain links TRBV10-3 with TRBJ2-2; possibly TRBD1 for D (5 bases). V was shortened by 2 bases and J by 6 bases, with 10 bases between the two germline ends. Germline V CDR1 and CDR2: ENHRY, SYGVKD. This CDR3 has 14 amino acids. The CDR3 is CAISEPQGAGELFF. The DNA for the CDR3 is TGTGCCATCAGTGAGCCGCAGGGCGCCGGGGAGCTGTTTTTT.

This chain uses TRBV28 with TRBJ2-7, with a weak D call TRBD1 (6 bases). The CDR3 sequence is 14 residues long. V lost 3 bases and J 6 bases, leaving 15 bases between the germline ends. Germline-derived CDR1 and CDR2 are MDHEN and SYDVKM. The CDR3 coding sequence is TGTGCCAGCAGTTTCATTGACAGGCCGATCGAGCAGTACGTC. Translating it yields CASSFIDRPIEQYV.

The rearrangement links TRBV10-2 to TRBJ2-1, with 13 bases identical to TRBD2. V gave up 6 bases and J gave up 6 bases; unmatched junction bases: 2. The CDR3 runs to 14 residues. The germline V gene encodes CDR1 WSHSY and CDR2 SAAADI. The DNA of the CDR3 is TGCGCCAGCAGACTAGCGGGAGGGTTCAATGAGCAGTTCTTC. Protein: CASRLAGGFNEQFF.

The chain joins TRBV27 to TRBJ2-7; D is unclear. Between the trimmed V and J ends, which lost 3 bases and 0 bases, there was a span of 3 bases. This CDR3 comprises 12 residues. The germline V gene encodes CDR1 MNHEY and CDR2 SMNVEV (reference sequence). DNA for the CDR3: TGTGCCAGCAGTTTGAGCTCCTACGAGCAGTACGTC. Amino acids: CASSLSSYEQYV.

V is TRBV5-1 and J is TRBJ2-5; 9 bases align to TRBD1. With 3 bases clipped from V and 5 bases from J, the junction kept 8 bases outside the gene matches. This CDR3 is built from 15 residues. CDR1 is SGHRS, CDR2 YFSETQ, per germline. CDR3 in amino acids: CASSSTGTGQETQYF. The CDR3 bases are TGCGCCAGCAGCTCAACCGGGACAGGGCAGGAGACCCAGTACTTC.

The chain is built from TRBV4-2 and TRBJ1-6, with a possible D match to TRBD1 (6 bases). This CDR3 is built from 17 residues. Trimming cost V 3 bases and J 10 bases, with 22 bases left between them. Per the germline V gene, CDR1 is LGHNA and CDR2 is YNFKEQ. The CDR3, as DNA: TGTGCCAGCAGCCAGAGAAAGACAGGCGGATTTTGGTCACCCCTCCACTTT. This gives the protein CASSQRKTGGFWSPLHF.

CDR3 protein: CASSFDTGGGEQYV. The CDR3 region has the DNA TGTGCCAGCAGCTTCGACACGGGAGGCGGAGAGCAGTACGTC. The V and J genes are TRBV5-4 and TRBJ2-7; 7 positions agree with TRBD2. V gave up 2 bases and J gave up 7 bases; unmatched junction bases: 9. The V gene's germline CDR1 is SGHNT and CDR2 YYREEE (reference sequence). CDR3 length: 14 residues.

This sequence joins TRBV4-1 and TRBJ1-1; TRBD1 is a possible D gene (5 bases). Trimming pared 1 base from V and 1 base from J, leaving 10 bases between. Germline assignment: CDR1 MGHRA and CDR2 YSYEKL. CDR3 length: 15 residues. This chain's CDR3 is CASSQVGGRNTEAFF. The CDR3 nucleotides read TGCGCCAGCAGCCAAGTGGGGGGGAGGAACACTGAAGCTTTCTTT.

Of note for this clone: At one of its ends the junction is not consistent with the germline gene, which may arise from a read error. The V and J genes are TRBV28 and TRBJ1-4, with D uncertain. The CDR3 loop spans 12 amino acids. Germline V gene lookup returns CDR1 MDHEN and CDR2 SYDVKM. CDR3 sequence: CASSFRVLPQVF. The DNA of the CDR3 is TGTGCCAGCAGTTTTCGAGTCCTCCCTCAAGTTTTT.

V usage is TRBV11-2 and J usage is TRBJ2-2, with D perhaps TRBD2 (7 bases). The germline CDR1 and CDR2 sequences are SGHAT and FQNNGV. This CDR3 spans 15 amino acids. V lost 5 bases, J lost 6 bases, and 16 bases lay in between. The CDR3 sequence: CASSPRVGGAGELFF. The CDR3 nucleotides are TGTGCCAGCAGCCCTCGAGTAGGGGGGGCCGGGGAGCTGTTTTTT.

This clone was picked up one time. The CDR3 DNA sequence: TGCGCCAGCAGCTTGGTTGGACAGTTCTCTGGAAACACCATATATTTT. Its translation is CASSLVGQFSGNTIYF. The V gene is TRBV5-1, the J gene TRBJ1-3, with D possibly TRBD1 on 6 matching bases. The V end was cut by 0 bases, the J end by 0 bases, with 10 bases between. Germline V lookup: CDR1 SGHRS, CDR2 YFSETQ. The length of the CDR3 is 16 residues.

CDR3 in DNA: TGTGCCAGTAAGTCTGGACGGCGAAATGAAAAACTGTTTTTT. This translates into CASKSGRRNEKLFF. The chain employs TRBV19 and TRBJ1-4; no reliable D call. CDR3 length equals 14 residues. The V gene's germline CDR1 is LNHDA and CDR2 SQIVND (reference sequence). Trimming removed 7 bases at V and 5 bases at J, with 14 bases between.

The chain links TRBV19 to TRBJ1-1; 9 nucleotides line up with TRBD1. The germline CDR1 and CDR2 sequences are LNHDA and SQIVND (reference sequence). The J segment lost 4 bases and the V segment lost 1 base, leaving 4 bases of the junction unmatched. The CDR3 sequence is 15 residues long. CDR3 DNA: TGTGCCAGTAGTATAGCTACAGGGGGCATCACTGAAGCTTTCTTT. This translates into CASSIATGGITEAFF.

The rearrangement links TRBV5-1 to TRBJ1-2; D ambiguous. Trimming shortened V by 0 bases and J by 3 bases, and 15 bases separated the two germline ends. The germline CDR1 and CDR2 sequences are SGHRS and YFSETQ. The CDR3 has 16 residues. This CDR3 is CASSLEGFGEYYGYTF. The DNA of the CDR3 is TGCGCCAGCAGCTTGGAGGGTTTCGGGGAGTACTATGGCTACACCTTC. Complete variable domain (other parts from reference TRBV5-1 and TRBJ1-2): KAGVTQTPRYLIKTRGQQVTLSCSPISGHRSVSWYQQTPGQGLQFLFEYFSETQRNKGNFPGRFSGRQFSNSRSEMNVSTLELGDSALYLCASSLEGFGEYYGYTFGSGTRLTVV.

The DNA for the CDR3 is TGTGCCAGCAGTTCTTCCCGGACAAACTCACCCCTCCACTTT. This translates into CASSSSRTNSPLHF. The rearrangement uses TRBV6-5 and TRBJ1-6; D possibly corresponds to TRBD1 (5 bases). Germline V gene lookup returns CDR1 MNHEY and CDR2 SVGAGI. Between the trimmed V and J ends, which lost 4 bases and 10 bases, there was a span of 14 bases. The CDR3 loop spans 14 amino acids.

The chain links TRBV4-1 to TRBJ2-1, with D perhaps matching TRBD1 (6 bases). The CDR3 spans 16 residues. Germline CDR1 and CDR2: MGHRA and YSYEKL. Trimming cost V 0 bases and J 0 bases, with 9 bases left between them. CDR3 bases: TGCGCCAGCAGCCAAGAGGGACACCGCTCCTACAATGAGCAGTTCTTC. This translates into CASSQEGHRSYNEQFF.

CDR3 sequence: CASRSSGANVLTF. The CDR3 nucleotides read TGTGCCAGCAGAAGCTCTGGGGCCAACGTCCTGACTTTC. The chain has TRBV6-5 and TRBJ2-6; no definite D call. Germline CDR1 and CDR2: MNHEY and SVGAGI. The ends were cut back, 6 bases at V and 0 bases at J, with 3 bases in the middle. This CDR3 region has 13 residues.

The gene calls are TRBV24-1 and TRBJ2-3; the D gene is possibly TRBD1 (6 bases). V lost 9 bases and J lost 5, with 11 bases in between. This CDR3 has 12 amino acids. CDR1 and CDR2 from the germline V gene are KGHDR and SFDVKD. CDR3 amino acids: CATGRGGDTQYF. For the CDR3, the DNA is TGTGCCACCGGCAGGGGCGGAGATACGCAGTATTTT.

In DNA, the CDR3 is TGTGCCAGCAGTTACCGGGACAGGACAGTTAATTCACCCCTCCACTTT. It specifies CASSYRDRTVNSPLHF. The rearrangement links TRBV27 to TRBJ1-6; TRBD1 matches at 8 bases. Per the germline V gene, CDR1 is MNHEY and CDR2 is SMNVEV (reference sequence). The CDR3 spans 16 residues. V lost 4 bases, J lost 6 bases, and 8 bases stayed unmatched.

CDR3: CASSPAEGGDYTDTQYF. The CDR3 DNA is TGTGCCAGCAGCCCCGCAGAGGGGGGGGACTACACAGATACGCAGTATTTT. The chain joins TRBV4-2 to TRBJ2-3, with D possibly TRBD2 on 7 matching bases. The CDR3 consists of 17 residues. Looked up from germline, CDR1 is LGHNA and CDR2 is YNFKEQ. Trimming took 4 bases from V and 2 from J, leaving 19 bases between them.

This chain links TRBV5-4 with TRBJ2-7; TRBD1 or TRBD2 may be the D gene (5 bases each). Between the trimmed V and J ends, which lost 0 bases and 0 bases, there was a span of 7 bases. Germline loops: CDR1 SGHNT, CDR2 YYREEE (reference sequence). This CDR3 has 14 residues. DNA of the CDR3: TGTGCCAGCAGCTTGGAGAGGGGCTCCTACGAGCAGTACGTC. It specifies CASSLERGSYEQYV.

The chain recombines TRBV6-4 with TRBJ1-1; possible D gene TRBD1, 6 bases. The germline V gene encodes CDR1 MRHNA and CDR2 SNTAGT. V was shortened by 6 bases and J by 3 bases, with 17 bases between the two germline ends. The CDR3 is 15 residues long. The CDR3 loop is CASRREPGAYTEAFF. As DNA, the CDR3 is TGTGCCAGCAGACGGGAACCAGGGGCTTACACTGAAGCTTTCTTT.

This chain's CDR3 is CASSYQRGTEAFF. CDR3 nucleotides: TGTGCCAGCAGTTACCAAAGGGGCACTGAAGCTTTCTTT. The gene calls are TRBV6-5 and TRBJ1-1; the D gene is possibly TRBD1 (5 bases). Per germline, CDR1 MNHEY and CDR2 SVGAGI. V dropped 2 bases and J dropped 4 bases, with 8 bases sitting between them. The CDR3 has 13 residues.

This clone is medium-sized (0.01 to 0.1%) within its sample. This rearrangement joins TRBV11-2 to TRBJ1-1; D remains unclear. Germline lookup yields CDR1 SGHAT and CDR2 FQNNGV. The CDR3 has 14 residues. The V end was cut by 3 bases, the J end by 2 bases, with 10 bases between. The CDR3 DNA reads TGTGCCAGCAGCTTGACATGGGGAAACACTGAAGCTTTCTTT. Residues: CASSLTWGNTEAFF. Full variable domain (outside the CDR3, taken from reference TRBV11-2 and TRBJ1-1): EAGVAQSPRYKIIEKRQSVAFWCNPISGHATLYWYQQILGQGPKLLIQFQNNGVVDDSQLPKDRFSAERLKGVDSTLKIQPAKLEDSAVYLCASSLTWGNTEAFFGQGTRLTVV.